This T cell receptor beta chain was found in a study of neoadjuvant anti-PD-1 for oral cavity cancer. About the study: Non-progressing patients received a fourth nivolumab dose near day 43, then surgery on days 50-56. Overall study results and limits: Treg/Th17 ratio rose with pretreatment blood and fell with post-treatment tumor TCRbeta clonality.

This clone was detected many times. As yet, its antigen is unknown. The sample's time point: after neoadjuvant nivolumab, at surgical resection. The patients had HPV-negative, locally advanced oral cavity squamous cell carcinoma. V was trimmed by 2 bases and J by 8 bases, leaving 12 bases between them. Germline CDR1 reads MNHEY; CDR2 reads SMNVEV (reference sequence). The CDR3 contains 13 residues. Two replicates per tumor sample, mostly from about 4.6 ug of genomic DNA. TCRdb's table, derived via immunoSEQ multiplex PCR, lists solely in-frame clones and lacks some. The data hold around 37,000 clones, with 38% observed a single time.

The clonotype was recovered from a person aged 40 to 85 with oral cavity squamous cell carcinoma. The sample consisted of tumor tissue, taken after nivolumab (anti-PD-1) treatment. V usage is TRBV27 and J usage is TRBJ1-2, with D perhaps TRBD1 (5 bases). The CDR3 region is CASSLMSREGYTF. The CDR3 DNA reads TGTGCCAGCAGTTTAATGTCCAGGGAAGGCTACACCTTC.